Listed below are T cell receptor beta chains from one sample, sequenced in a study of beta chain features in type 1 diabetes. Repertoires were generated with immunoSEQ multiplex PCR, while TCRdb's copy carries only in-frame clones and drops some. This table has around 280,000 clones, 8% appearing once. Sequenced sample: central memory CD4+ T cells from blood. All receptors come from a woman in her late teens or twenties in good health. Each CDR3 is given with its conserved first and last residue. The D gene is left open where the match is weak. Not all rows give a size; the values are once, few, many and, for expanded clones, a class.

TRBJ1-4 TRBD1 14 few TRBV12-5 CASGLLPGGEKLFF TGTGCTAGTGGTTTGTTGCCAGGGGGTGAAAAACTGTTTTTT
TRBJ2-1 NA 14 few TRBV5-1 CASSLTDRGTKQFF TGCGCCAGCAGCTTGACAGATCGAGGGACCAAGCAGTTCTTC
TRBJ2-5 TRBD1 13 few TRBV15 CATSGDRGETQYF TGTGCCACCAGCGGGGACAGAGGGGAGACCCAGTACTTC
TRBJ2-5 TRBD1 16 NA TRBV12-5 CASGLVTGTGQETQYF TGTGCTAGTGGTTTGGTAACCGGGACAGGGCAAGAGACCCAGTACTTC
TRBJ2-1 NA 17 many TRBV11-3 CASSLGGPVAVGNEQFF TGTGCCAGCAGCTTAGGGGGCCCGGTAGCCGTAGGGAATGAGCAGTTCTTC
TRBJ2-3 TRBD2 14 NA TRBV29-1 CSVWGGVNTDTQYF TGCAGCGTTTGGGGGGGAGTAAACACAGATACGCAGTATTTT
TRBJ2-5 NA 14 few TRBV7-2 CASSSDWGQETQYF TGTGCCAGCAGCTCCGATTGGGGTCAAGAGACCCAGTACTTC
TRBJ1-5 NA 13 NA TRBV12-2 CASRCQGGQPQHF TGTGCAAGTCGCTGCCAGGGAGGCCAGCCCCAGCATTTT
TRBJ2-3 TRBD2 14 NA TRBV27 CASRDGGGAQTQYF TGTGCCAGCAGGGACGGCGGGGGGGCGCAGACGCAGTATTTT
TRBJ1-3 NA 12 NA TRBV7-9 CASSVDRRTIYF TGTGCCAGCAGCGTCGACCGTAGGACCATATATTTT
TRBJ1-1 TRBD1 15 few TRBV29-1 CSVPSQGRMGTEAFF TGCAGCGTTCCGTCACAGGGGAGAATGGGCACTGAAGCTTTCTTT
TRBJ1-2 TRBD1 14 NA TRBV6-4 CASSDGRTGRGYTF TGTGCCAGCAGTGACGGACGGACAGGTCGCGGCTACACCTTC
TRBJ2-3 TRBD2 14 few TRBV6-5 CASRPGGLRDTQYF TGTGCCAGCAGACCGGGGGGGCTGAGGGATACGCAGTATTTT
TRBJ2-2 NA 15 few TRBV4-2 CASSQDLRSSGELFF TGTGCCAGCAGCCAAGATCTGCGGTCTAGCGGGGAGCTGTTTTTT
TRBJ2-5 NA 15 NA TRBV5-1 CASSLQGTPQETQYF TGCGCCAGCAGCTTACAGGGGACTCCGCAAGAGACCCAGTACTTC
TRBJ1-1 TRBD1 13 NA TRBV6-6 CASTRQGGTEAFF TGTGCCAGCACCAGACAGGGGGGGACTGAAGCTTTCTTT
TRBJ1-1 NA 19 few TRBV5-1 CASSLGQIVGEIMNTEAFF TGCGCCAGCAGCTTGGGACAGATTGTAGGGGAAATCATGAACACTGAAGCTTTCTTT
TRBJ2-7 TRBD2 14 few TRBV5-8 CASTMQGLGYEQYF TGTGCCAGCACCATGCAGGGACTAGGCTACGAGCAGTACTTC
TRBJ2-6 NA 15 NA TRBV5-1 CASSWARSGANVLTF TGCGCCAGCAGCTGGGCGCGCTCTGGGGCCAACGTCCTGACTTTC
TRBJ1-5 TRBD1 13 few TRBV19 CASSDRGGQPQHF TGTGCCAGTAGTGACAGGGGAGGTCAGCCCCAGCATTTT
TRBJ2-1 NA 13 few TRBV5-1 CASSLSQGWEQFF TGCGCCAGCAGCTTGAGTCAGGGGTGGGAGCAGTTCTTC
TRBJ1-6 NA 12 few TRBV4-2 CASRQSNSPLHF TGTGCCAGCCGGCAGAGTAATTCACCCCTCCACTTT
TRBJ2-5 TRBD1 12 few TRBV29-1 CSARQGLETQYF TGCAGCGCCAGACAGGGCCTAGAGACCCAGTACTTC
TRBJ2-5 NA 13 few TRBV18 CASSRTGQETQYF TGTGCCAGCTCACGGACGGGGCAAGAGACCCAGTACTTC
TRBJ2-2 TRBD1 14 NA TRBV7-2 CASSSGTGVGELFF TGTGCCAGCAGCTCGGGGACAGGGGTCGGGGAGCTGTTTTTT
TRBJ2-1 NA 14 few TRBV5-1 CASSLAGTHNEQFF TGCGCCAGCAGCTTGGCCGGGACCCACAATGAGCAGTTCTTC
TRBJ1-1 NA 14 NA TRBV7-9 CASTEFGLNTEAFF TGTGCCAGCACCGAATTTGGACTAAACACTGAAGCTTTCTTT
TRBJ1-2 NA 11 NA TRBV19 CASSENYGYTF TGTGCCAGTAGTGAGAACTATGGCTACACCTTC
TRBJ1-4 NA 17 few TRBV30 CAWDGTDALGPVGKLFF TGTGCCTGGGATGGGACCGATGCTTTGGGGCCCGTTGGTAAACTGTTTTTT
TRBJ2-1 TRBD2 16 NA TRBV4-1 CASSQASGRADNEQFF TGCGCCAGCAGCCAAGCTAGCGGGAGGGCCGACAATGAGCAGTTCTTC
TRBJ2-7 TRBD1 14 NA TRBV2 CASRRTGGGNEQYF TGTGCCAGCAGGAGAACAGGGGGCGGGAACGAGCAGTACTTC
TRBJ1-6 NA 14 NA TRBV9 CASSVEVGGSPLHF TGTGCCAGCAGCGTAGAGGTAGGGGGTTCACCCCTCCACTTT
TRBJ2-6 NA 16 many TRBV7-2 CASSLGPDPGANVLTF TGTGCCAGCAGCTTAGGTCCGGATCCTGGGGCCAACGTCCTGACTTTC
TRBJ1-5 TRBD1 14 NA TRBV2 CASSTGTGGQPQHF TGTGCCAGCAGTACCGGGACAGGGGGTCAGCCCCAGCATTTT
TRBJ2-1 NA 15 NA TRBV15 CATSRDAVRRDEQFF TGTGCCACCAGCAGAGACGCGGTCCGGAGGGATGAGCAGTTCTTC
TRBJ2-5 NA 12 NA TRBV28 CASSSVTETQYF TGTGCCAGCAGTTCAGTGACTGAGACCCAGTACTTC
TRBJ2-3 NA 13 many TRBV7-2 CASSFAPSDTQYF TGTGCCAGCAGCTTCGCGCCATCAGATACGCAGTATTTT
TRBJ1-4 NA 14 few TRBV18 CASSPQGSNEKLFF TGTGCCAGCTCACCACAGGGGTCTAATGAAAAACTGTTTTTT
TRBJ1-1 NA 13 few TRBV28 CASKTGYRTEAFF TGTGCCAGCAAAACAGGGTATCGAACTGAAGCTTTCTTT
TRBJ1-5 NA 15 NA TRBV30 CACGIRGHSNQPQHF TGTGCCTGTGGGATCAGGGGACATAGCAATCAGCCCCAGCATTTT
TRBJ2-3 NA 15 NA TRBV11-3 CASSLRDGPTDTQYF TGTGCCAGCAGCCTAAGAGACGGGCCCACAGATACGCAGTATTTT
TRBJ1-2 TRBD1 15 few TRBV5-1 CASSPYDGTGDGYTF TGCGCCAGCAGCCCGTACGACGGGACAGGGGACGGCTACACCTTC
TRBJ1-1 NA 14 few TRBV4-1 CASSQVDRNTEAFF TGCGCCAGCAGCCAGGTCGACAGGAACACTGAAGCTTTCTTT
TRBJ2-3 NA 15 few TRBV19 CASSIGRRSTDTQYF TGTGCCAGTAGTATAGGACGGCGGAGCACAGATACGCAGTATTTT
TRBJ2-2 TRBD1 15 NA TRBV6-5 CASSPDRGGTGELFF TGTGCCAGCAGCCCAGACAGGGGCGGAACCGGGGAGCTGTTTTTT
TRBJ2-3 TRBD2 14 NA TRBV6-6 CASSLAGSTDTQYF TGTGCCAGCAGCCTAGCGGGATCCACAGATACGCAGTATTTT
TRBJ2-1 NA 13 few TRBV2 CASTLDHSHEQFF TGTGCCAGCACCTTGGACCACTCCCATGAGCAGTTCTTC
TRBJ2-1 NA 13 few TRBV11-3 CASSRTGYNEQFF TGTGCCAGCAGCCGGACGGGCTACAATGAGCAGTTCTTC